These 31 T cell receptor beta chains came from one sample sequenced in a study of Ad26.COV2.S vaccination and SARS-CoV-2 variants. TCRdb's table, derived via immunoSEQ multiplex PCR, lists solely in-frame clones and lacks some. The data show a few hundred thousand clones, approximately 90% seen once. The treatment denotes: roughly 19 received Ad26.COV2.S at low or high dose, single or two shots; about 5 received placebo; per-sample allocation not given. Collection of the samples took place on day 63 after the first injection of vaccine or placebo. The specimen was peripheral blood, collected in a trial of Ad26.COV2.S vaccine versus placebo. The receptors stem from a person aged 18-65 years who received the Ad26.COV2.S COVID-19 vaccine or a placebo.

The gene calls are TRBV18 and TRBJ1-2; TRBD1 is a possible D gene (5 bases). This CDR3 is built from 14 residues. With 0 bases removed from V and 6 bases from J, the gap between germline ends came to 11 bases. Germline CDR1 KGHSH, CDR2 LQKENI. The CDR3 loop is CASSPPGTRDGYTF. The CDR3 region has the DNA TGTGCCAGCTCACCACCTGGGACGAGAGATGGCTACACCTTC.

The V and J genes are TRBV30 and TRBJ1-4, with D unclear. Germline CDR1 is GTSNPN and CDR2 is SVGIG (reference sequence). The V and J ends lost 2 bases and 3 bases respectively, with 10 bases between them. This CDR3 region has 14 residues. The CDR3 DNA reads TGTGCCTGGAGTTTGCTTCGGCCTAATGAAAAACTGTTTTTT. This encodes CAWSLLRPNEKLFF.

This clone showed up just a few times. The chain's CDR3 is CAWSRRGRGQPQHF. The CDR3 DNA reads as TGTGCCTGGAGTAGGAGGGGGCGGGGTCAGCCCCAGCATTTT. The chain joins TRBV30 to TRBJ1-5, with TRBD1 matching 7 bases. Germline V gives CDR1 GTSNPN, CDR2 SVGIG (reference sequence). There are 14 residues in the CDR3. V lost 2 bases and J lost 6; bases outside the gene matches: 7.

The V and J genes are TRBV19 and TRBJ1-5; a weak D match, TRBD1 (6 bases). From germline, CDR1 is LNHDA and CDR2 SQIVND (reference sequence). The CDR3 is made up of 13 amino acids. Trimming removed 10 bases at V and 6 bases at J, with 16 bases between. The CDR3 loop is CATTPGVRQPQHF. The CDR3 DNA is TGTGCCACCACACCAGGGGTTCGTCAGCCCCAGCATTTT.

J is TRBJ2-7 and V is TRBV28; 10 nucleotides match TRBD1. After removal of 5 bases from V and 4 bases from J, the junction contained 5 bases not matched to a gene. The germline V gene has CDR1 MDHEN and CDR2 SYDVKM. This CDR3 comprises 14 residues. CDR3 DNA sequence: TGTGCCAGCAGTACCGGGACAGGGGTTTACGAGCAGTACTTC. Its translation: CASSTGTGVYEQYF.

The rearrangement joins TRBV6-6 to TRBJ2-5, with D perhaps matching TRBD2 (6 bases). V was trimmed by 5 bases and J by 2 bases, leaving 9 bases between them. The CDR3 has 13 amino acids. CDR1 is MNHNY and CDR2 is SVGAGI in the germline V gene (reference sequence). CDR3 sequence: CASSDRGQETQYF. The CDR3, as DNA: TGTGCCAGCAGTGACCGGGGGCAAGAGACCCAGTACTTC.

CDR3 DNA: TGTGCCAGCAGCTTACTTTCCCCGAACACTGAAGCTTTCTTT. This translates into CASSLLSPNTEAFF. The V call is TRBV11-2, the J call TRBJ1-1; D gene uncertain. Between the trimmed V and J ends, which lost 2 bases and 1 base, there was a span of 8 bases. The CDR3 totals 14 residues. Germline V gene lookup returns CDR1 SGHAT and CDR2 FQNNGV. The entire variable domain, with the rest obtained from reference TRBV11-2 and TRBJ1-1, is as follows: EAGVAQSPRYKIIEKRQSVAFWCNPISGHATLYWYQQILGQGPKLLIQFQNNGVVDDSQLPKDRFSAERLKGVDSTLKIQPAKLEDSAVYLCASSLLSPNTEAFFGQGTRLTVV.

The chain combines TRBV9 with TRBJ2-1; 13 nucleotides agree with TRBD2. The length of the CDR3 is 17 residues. CDR1 is SGDLS and CDR2 is YYNGEE in the germline V gene. Losses at the gene ends were 2 bases for V and 5 bases for J; bases not matched to a gene: 7. The CDR3 region has the DNA TGTGCCAGCAGCGTGACACTAGCGGGGGGGACTCACAATGAGCAGTTCTTC. Translating it yields CASSVTLAGGTHNEQFF. Drawing the rest from reference TRBV9 and TRBJ2-1, the complete variable domain is DSGVTQTPKHLITATGQRVTLRCSPRSGDLSVYWYQQSLDQGLQFLIQYYNGEERAKGNILERFSAQQFPDLHSELNLSSLELGDSALYFCASSVTLAGGTHNEQFFGPGTRLTVL.

In DNA form, the CDR3 reads TGTGCCAGCAGCCAAGAATTCACCGGGGAGCTGTTTTTT. The encoded protein is CASSQEFTGELFF. The V and J genes are TRBV9 and TRBJ2-2; unclear D gene. From germline, CDR1 is SGDLS and CDR2 YYNGEE. V was cut by 4 bases and J by 4 bases, with 8 bases left in between. The CDR3 is made up of 13 amino acids.

This clone appeared a few times. The chain links TRBV15 to TRBJ2-3; D gene ambiguous. Germline V lookup: CDR1 LNHNV, CDR2 YYDKDF (reference sequence). V lost 0 bases, J lost 4 bases, and 11 bases lay in between. The CDR3 covers 15 residues. CDR3 region: CATSRDRGGADTQYF. CDR3 nucleotides: TGTGCCACCAGCAGAGATCGTGGTGGGGCAGATACGCAGTATTTT.

The chain couples TRBV7-2 to TRBJ2-2, with D perhaps matching TRBD2 (5 bases). V gave up 3 bases and J gave up 7 bases, with 15 bases separating them. The germline CDR1 and CDR2 sequences are SGHTA and FQGNSA. The CDR3 length is 15 residues. The CDR3 DNA reads as TGTGCCAGCAGCTTTGCGGGCGGCGGAGTCGGGGAGCTGTTTTTT. It encodes CASSFAGGGVGELFF.

V gene TRBV12-3 or TRBV12-4 combines with J gene TRBJ2-3, with D maybe TRBD2 (5 bases). The CDR3 length is 12 residues. With 5 bases removed from V and 4 bases from J, the gap between germline ends came to 7 bases. CDR3 sequence reads: CASSEGSDTQYF. The CDR3 bases are TGTGCCAGCAGTGAGGGCTCAGATACGCAGTATTTT.

The chain couples TRBV19 to TRBJ1-1, with TRBD1 matching 8 bases. The CDR3 is 15 residues long. Germline V lookup: CDR1 LNHDA, CDR2 SQIVND (reference sequence). The J segment lost 1 base and the V segment lost 2 bases, leaving 3 bases of the junction unmatched. The CDR3 is CASSINRGGNTEAFF. The CDR3 DNA reads TGTGCCAGTAGTATAAACAGGGGGGGGAACACTGAAGCTTTCTTT.

This chain links TRBV11-2 with TRBJ1-1; D remains ambiguous. The V end lost 2 bases, the J end lost 8 bases, and 12 bases lay between the germline ends. This CDR3 contains 13 residues. The germline V gene encodes CDR1 SGHAT and CDR2 FQNNGV. The CDR3 sequence is CASSLLQSLEAFF. The CDR3 coding sequence is TGTGCCAGCAGCTTACTTCAGTCCTTAGAAGCTTTCTTT.

The J gene is TRBJ2-1, the V gene TRBV12-5, with D possibly being TRBD2 (7 bases). Germline V gene sequence: CDR1 LGHNT, CDR2 FRNRAP. There are 15 residues in the CDR3. Trimming shortened V by 5 bases and J by 9 bases, and 20 bases separated the two germline ends. The CDR3, as DNA: TGTGCTAGTGGTCCGCGCTCTTACAGGGAGGGTGAGCAGTTCTTC. It codes for CASGPRSYREGEQFF.

Worth noting for this clone: This same CDR3 is encoded by further DNA sequences in the sample. The rearrangement uses TRBV7-9 and TRBJ1-2; D call uncertain. The CDR3 spans 11 residues. Looked up from germline, CDR1 is SEHNR and CDR2 is FQNEAQ (reference sequence). Trimming removed 2 bases at V and 8 bases at J, with 6 bases between. DNA for the CDR3: TGTGCCAGCAGCTTAAGAGGGGGCTACACCTTC. Translated, it gives CASSLRGGYTF. Using reference TRBV7-9 and TRBJ1-2 for the parts outside the CDR3, the full variable domain is DTGVSQNPRHKITKRGQNVTFRCDPISEHNRLYWYRQTLGQGPEFLTYFQNEAQLEKSRLLSDRFSAERPKGSFSTLEIQRTEQGDSAMYLCASSLRGGYTFGSGTRLTVV.

The gene calls are TRBV11-2 and TRBJ1-6; 11 bases map to TRBD1. V shed 4 bases, J shed 9 bases, and the junction held 5 bases outside the gene matches. Germline lookup yields CDR1 SGHAT and CDR2 FQNNGV. The CDR3 is made up of 15 amino acids. DNA for the CDR3: TGTGCCAGCAGCTGGTTCGGGACAGGGGGTTCACCCCTCCACTTT. Its protein product is CASSWFGTGGSPLHF. Complete variable domain (other parts from reference TRBV11-2 and TRBJ1-6): EAGVAQSPRYKIIEKRQSVAFWCNPISGHATLYWYQQILGQGPKLLIQFQNNGVVDDSQLPKDRFSAERLKGVDSTLKIQPAKLEDSAVYLCASSWFGTGGSPLHFGNGTRLTVT.

The J gene is TRBJ2-7, the V gene TRBV15; 9 bases match TRBD1. The CDR3 is 15 residues long. With V trimmed by 5 bases and J by 4 bases, 9 bases remained unmatched. Germline values: CDR1 LNHNV, CDR2 YYDKDF (reference sequence). The CDR3 loop reads CATSWLQGAGYEQYF. Written as DNA, the CDR3 is TGTGCCACCAGCTGGTTACAGGGGGCTGGATACGAGCAGTACTTC.

There are a few counts of this clone. This sequence joins TRBV3-1 (or the pseudogene TRBV3-2) and TRBJ2-3; D is ambiguous. The CDR3 contains 18 residues. The V gene lost 0 bases and the J gene lost 6 bases, with 22 bases spanning the gap. Per germline, CDR1 LGHDT and CDR2 YNNKEL (reference sequence). The CDR3 DNA sequence: TGTGCCAGCAGCCAAGAAGGGCTATTCACTTCTCTTGCGGATACGCAGTATTTT. Translated, it gives CASSQEGLFTSLADTQYF.

V usage is TRBV5-1 and J usage is TRBJ1-1; 8 bases are a match to TRBD1. CDR3 length: 15 amino acids. The trim removed 4 bases at V and 5 bases at J, leaving 10 bases unmatched. Germline assignment: CDR1 SGHRS and CDR2 YFSETQ. This CDR3 is CASSIQRTGRTEAFF. CDR3 DNA: TGCGCCAGCAGCATTCAGAGGACAGGGAGAACTGAAGCTTTCTTT. The complete variable domain, with remaining parts taken from reference TRBV5-1 and TRBJ1-1, reads KAGVTQTPRYLIKTRGQQVTLSCSPISGHRSVSWYQQTPGQGLQFLFEYFSETQRNKGNFPGRFSGRQFSNSRSEMNVSTLELGDSALYLCASSIQRTGRTEAFFGQGTRLTVV.

J is TRBJ2-5 and V is TRBV6-5; D gene unclear. CDR1 is MNHEY, CDR2 SVGAGI, per germline. The CDR3 spans 11 residues. Trimming left V 6 bases short and J 5 bases short, with 7 bases between. CDR3 amino acids: CASRVMETQYF. The CDR3 DNA reads as TGTGCCAGCAGGGTGATGGAGACCCAGTACTTC.

The rearrangement links TRBV20-1 to TRBJ1-2, with D unresolved. The CDR3 is 12 residues long. CDR1 DFQATT and CDR2 SNEGSKA come from the germline V gene (reference sequence). The ends were cut back, 3 bases at V and 4 bases at J, with 9 bases in the middle. The CDR3 nucleotides are TGCAGTGCTAGTGTAGGTATCTATGGCTACACCTTC. It translates to CSASVGIYGYTF.

The chain couples TRBV6-5 to TRBJ1-5; D is uncertain. CDR3 length: 15 amino acids. Deletions cut 8 bases from V and 1 base from J, with 15 bases between. Germline values: CDR1 MNHEY, CDR2 SVGAGI. CDR3 protein: CASSDGLLSNQPQHF. The CDR3 DNA reads TGTGCCAGCTCCGACGGATTATTGAGCAATCAGCCCCAGCATTTT.

The rearrangement links TRBV6-5 to TRBJ2-7, with 9 positions matching TRBD1. There are 13 residues in the CDR3. The germline CDR1 and CDR2 sequences are MNHEY and SVGAGI. With V trimmed by 7 bases and J by 1 base, 2 bases remained unmatched. In DNA, the CDR3 is TGTGCCAGCATCGGGACAGGGTCCTACGAGCAGTACTTC. It is translated as CASIGTGSYEQYF.

The chain joins TRBV5-4 to TRBJ2-1; D is tentatively TRBD1 or TRBD2 (6 bases each). This CDR3 contains 16 residues. Germline values: CDR1 SGHNT, CDR2 YYREEE (reference sequence). V was shortened by 1 base and J by 0 bases, with 11 bases between the two germline ends. The chain's CDR3 is CASSLWGALSYNEQFF. The CDR3 DNA follows: TGTGCCAGCAGCTTGTGGGGGGCTCTCTCCTACAATGAGCAGTTCTTC.

The V gene is TRBV18, the J gene TRBJ1-2; 7 nucleotides align to TRBD1. J was trimmed by 2 bases and V by 2 bases; bases with no gene match: 2. Germline lookup yields CDR1 KGHSH and CDR2 LQKENI. The CDR3 sequence is 14 residues long. The CDR3 DNA reads TGTGCCAGCTCACCAAAGACAGGGAACTATGGCTACACCTTC. Protein product: CASSPKTGNYGYTF.

The V call is TRBV5-8, the J call TRBJ2-5, with 9 bases identical to TRBD1. This CDR3 contains 16 residues. The V segment lost 0 bases and the J segment 4 bases; nucleotides outside the gene matches: 7. Looked up from germline, CDR1 is SGHTS and CDR2 is YDEGEE. CDR3 in amino acids: CASSLGGQGWGETQYF. In DNA form, the CDR3 reads TGTGCCAGCAGCTTGGGGGGACAGGGCTGGGGAGAGACCCAGTACTTC.

V usage is TRBV5-1 and J usage is TRBJ1-1; 9 bases align to TRBD1. The germline CDR1 and CDR2 sequences are SGHRS and YFSETQ. CDR3 length: 13 amino acids. Trimming cost V 5 bases and J 5 bases; bases outside gene matches: 4. The DNA for the CDR3 is TGCGCCAGCAGGGTGACAGGGGGAACTGAAGCTTTCTTT. This codes for CASRVTGGTEAFF.

The chain links TRBV9 to TRBJ2-7, with D perhaps TRBD1 (6 bases). Germline V gives CDR1 SGDLS, CDR2 YYNGEE. Trimming removed 3 bases from V and 5 bases from J, with 18 bases in between. CDR3 length: 15 amino acids. The DNA of the CDR3 is TGTGCCAGCAGCGAGGAGACAGGATATGGGAACGAGCAGTACTTC. It is translated as CASSEETGYGNEQYF.

The chain uses TRBV11-2 and TRBJ1-1; D gene uncertain. CDR3 size: 15 residues. CDR1 is SGHAT, CDR2 FQNNGV, per germline. V lost 0 bases and J 0 bases, leaving 8 bases between the germline ends. The CDR3 loop reads CASSLEWNMNTEAFF. The CDR3 nucleotides are TGTGCCAGCAGCTTAGAATGGAACATGAACACTGAAGCTTTCTTT.

The chain carries TRBV30 and TRBJ2-3, with 7 positions matching TRBD2. Unmatched junction bases numbered 10, after V lost 4 bases and J lost 3 bases. Germline CDR1 reads GTSNPN; CDR2 reads SVGIG (reference sequence). CDR3 length: 15 amino acids. CDR3 nucleotide sequence: TGTGCCTGGACCCCCCGGGGGAGGGGAACAGATACGCAGTATTTT. Amino acids: CAWTPRGRGTDTQYF.